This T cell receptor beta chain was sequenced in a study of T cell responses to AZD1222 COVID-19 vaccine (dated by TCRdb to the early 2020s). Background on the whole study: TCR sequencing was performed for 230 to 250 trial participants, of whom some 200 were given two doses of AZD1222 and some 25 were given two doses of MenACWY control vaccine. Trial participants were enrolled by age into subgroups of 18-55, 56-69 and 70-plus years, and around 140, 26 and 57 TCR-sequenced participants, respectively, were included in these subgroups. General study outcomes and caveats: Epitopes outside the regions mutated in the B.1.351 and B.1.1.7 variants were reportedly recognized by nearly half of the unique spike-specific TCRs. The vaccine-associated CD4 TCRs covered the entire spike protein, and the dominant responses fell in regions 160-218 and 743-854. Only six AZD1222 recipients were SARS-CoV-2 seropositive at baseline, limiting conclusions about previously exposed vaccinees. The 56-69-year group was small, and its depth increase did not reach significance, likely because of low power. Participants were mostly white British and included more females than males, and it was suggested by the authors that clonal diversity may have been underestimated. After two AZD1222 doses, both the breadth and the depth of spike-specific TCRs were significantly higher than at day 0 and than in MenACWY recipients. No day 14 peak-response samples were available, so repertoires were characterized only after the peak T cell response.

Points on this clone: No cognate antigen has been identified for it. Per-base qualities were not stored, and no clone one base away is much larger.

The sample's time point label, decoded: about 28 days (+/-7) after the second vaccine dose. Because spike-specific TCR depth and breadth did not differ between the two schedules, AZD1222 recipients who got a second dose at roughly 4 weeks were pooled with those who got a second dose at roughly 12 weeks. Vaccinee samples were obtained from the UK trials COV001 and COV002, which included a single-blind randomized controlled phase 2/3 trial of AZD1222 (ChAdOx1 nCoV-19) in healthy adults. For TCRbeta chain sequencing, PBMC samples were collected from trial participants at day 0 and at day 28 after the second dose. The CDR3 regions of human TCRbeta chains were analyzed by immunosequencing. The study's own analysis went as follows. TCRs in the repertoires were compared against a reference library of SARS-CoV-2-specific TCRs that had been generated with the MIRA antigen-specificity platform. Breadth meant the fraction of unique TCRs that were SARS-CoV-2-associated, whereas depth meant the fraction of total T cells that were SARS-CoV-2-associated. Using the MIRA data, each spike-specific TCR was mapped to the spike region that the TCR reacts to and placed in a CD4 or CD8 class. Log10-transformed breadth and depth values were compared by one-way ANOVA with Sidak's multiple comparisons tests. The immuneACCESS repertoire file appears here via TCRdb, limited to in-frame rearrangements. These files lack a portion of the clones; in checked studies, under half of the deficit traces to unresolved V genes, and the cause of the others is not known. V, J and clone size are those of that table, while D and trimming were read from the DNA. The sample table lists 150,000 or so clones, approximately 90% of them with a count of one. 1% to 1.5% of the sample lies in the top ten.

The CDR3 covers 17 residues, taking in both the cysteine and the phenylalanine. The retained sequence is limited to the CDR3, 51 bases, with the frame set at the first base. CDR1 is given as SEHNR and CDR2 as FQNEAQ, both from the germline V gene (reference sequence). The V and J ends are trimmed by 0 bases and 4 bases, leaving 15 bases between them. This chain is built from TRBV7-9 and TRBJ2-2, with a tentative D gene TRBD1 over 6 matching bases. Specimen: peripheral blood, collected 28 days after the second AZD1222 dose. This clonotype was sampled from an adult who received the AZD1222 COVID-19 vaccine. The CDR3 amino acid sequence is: CASSLAPTGLRTGELFF. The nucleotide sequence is TGTGCCAGCAGCTTAGCACCAACAGGGTTGCGCACCGGGGAGCTGTTTTTT.